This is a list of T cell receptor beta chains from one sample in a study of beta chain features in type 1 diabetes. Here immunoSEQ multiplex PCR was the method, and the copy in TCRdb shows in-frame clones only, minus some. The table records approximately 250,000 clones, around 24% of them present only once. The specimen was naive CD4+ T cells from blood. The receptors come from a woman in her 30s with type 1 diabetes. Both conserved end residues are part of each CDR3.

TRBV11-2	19	CASSTLTSGPLMAKNIQYF
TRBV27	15	CASSRRLADTDTQYF
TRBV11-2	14	CASSLELGASYQFF
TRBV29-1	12	CSGQSAEETQYF
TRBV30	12	CAWSPGLGGYTF
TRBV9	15	CASSASPNSNQPQHF
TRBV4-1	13	CASSQETRREQYF
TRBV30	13	CAHGGTANYGYTF
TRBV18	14	CASSPLGGNQPQHF
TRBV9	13	CASSPSYQETQYF
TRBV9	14	CASSVVGSSYEQYF
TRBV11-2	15	CASSITLAGVHEQYF
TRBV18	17	CASSPRRTSVGYNEQFF
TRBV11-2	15	CASSPSSGRDYEQYF
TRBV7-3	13	CASSIRQTDTQYF
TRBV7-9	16	CASSFSASRNSYEQYF
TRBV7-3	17	CASSLNSQPSSYNEQFF
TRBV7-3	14	CASSPGQGPYEQYF
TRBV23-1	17	CASSHHPLERGIDTQYF
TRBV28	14	CASSPPGGLYGYTF
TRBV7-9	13	CASSRDNNQPQHF
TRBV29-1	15	CSVRAGQGATGELFF
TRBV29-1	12	CSVDPYQETQYF
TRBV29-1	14	CSVASGVTKNIQYF
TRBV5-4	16	CASSLDLLANYNEQFF
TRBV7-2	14	CASSLYEGSYGYTF
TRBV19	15	CASSYSGSLPYEQYF
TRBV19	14	CASSPRVSSYEQYF
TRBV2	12	CASSTENEKLFF
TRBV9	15	CASSVSAGVFDEQYF
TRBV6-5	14	CASTAPSGGVEQYF
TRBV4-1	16	CASSHPSGHPTDTQYF